This passage covers 28 T cell receptor beta chains from one sample sequenced in a study of tumor-infiltrating lymphocytes in oesophageal squamous cell carcinoma. MiXCR, run by TCRdb on the PCR reads, gives a single entry per CDR3 protein. The profile covers 9,500 or so distinct CDR3 sequences, with roughly three fifths appearing a single time and 33% taken by the ten largest. Sequenced: esophageal tumor tissue. The source is a male donor with esophageal squamous cell carcinoma.

The rearrangement links TRBV7-2 to TRBJ2-7; D is perhaps TRBD2 (6 bases). Germline V gene data show CDR1 as SGHTA and CDR2 as FQGNSA. The CDR3 is 14 residues long. Trimming left V 0 bases short and J 7 bases short, with 13 bases between. As DNA, the CDR3 is TGTGCCAGCAGCTTAGCTGGGACTCTAAATGAGCAGTACTTC. This gives the protein CASSLAGTLNEQYF.

The V gene is TRBV20-1, the J gene TRBJ2-3; unclear D gene. This CDR3 is 12 amino acids long. From germline, CDR1 is DFQATT and CDR2 SNEGSKA (reference sequence). V was clipped by 3 bases and J by 2 bases, with 6 bases between them. The CDR3 sequence is CSASGDTDTQYF. For the CDR3, the DNA is TGCAGTGCTAGTGGGGACACAGATACGCAGTATTTT.

This clonotype has a handful of counts. V is TRBV27 and J is TRBJ2-3, with a tentative D call TRBD2 (5 bases). V lost 1 base to trimming and J lost 1 base, with 15 bases between them. Germline V gene data show CDR1 as MNHEY and CDR2 as SMNVEV (reference sequence). This CDR3 contains 17 residues. CDR3 region: CASSLYPTGFGTDTQYF. CDR3 bases: TGTGCCAGCAGTTTATACCCCACGGGATTTGGCACAGATACGCAGTATTTT.

The J gene is TRBJ2-3, the V gene TRBV19; no clear D gene. The V end was cut by 4 bases, the J end by 0 bases, with 5 bases between. The CDR3 contains 13 residues. Per germline, CDR1 LNHDA and CDR2 SQIVND (reference sequence). The chain's CDR3 is CASSRASTDTQYF. DNA of the CDR3: TGTGCCAGTAGTAGGGCTAGCACAGATACGCAGTATTTT.

This clonotype has a count of ten or more. A read error is possible here, since a much larger clone lies one base away. The chain joins TRBV19 to TRBJ2-5; 13 bases agree with TRBD2. The ends lost 4 bases at V and 11 bases at J; junction bases unmatched: 10. Germline CDR1 and CDR2: LNHDA and SQIVND (reference sequence). The CDR3 totals 15 residues. The DNA for the CDR3 is TGTGCCAGTAGTAGGGGACTAGCGGGATTGGATGAGCAGTACTTC. Amino acid sequence: CASSRGLAGLDEQYF.

The chain is built from TRBV7-2 and TRBJ2-3; TRBD2 matches 9 bases. The end of the DNA aligns better with TRBJ2-7, so the J call may be wrong. This CDR3 is built from 18 residues. CDR1 is SGHTA and CDR2 is FQGNSA in the germline V gene. The chain's CDR3 is CASSLAQAGGRVLYEQYF. The CDR3 coding sequence is TGTGCCAGCAGCTTAGCGCAGGCTGGCGGGAGGGTCCTCTACGAGCAGTACTTC.

The rearrangement links TRBV7-6 to TRBJ2-1; no firm D call. Germline CDR1 and CDR2: SGHVS and FNYEAQ. The CDR3 runs to 16 residues. The V and J ends lost 11 bases and 0 bases respectively, with 20 bases between them. CDR3 sequence (DNA): TGTGCCGGAGAGACTGTAGGGCGAAGCTCCTACAATGAGCAGTTCTTC. The encoded protein is CAGETVGRSSYNEQFF.

Sample share makes this clonotype medium-sized. This chain uses TRBV4-2 with TRBJ2-1; 8 bases line up with TRBD2. Germline V gene sequence: CDR1 LGHNA, CDR2 YNFKEQ. With 1 base clipped from V and 8 bases from J, the junction kept 10 bases outside the gene matches. The CDR3 has 16 residues. Here the CDR3 reads CASSQVTGAGGDEQFF. CDR3 nucleotide sequence: TGTGCCAGCAGCCAAGTCACGGGCGCGGGGGGCGATGAGCAGTTCTTC.

The chain uses TRBV11-1 and TRBJ2-3; 14 bases are a match to TRBD2. Trimming removed 0 bases from V and 4 bases from J; junction bases left unmatched: 6. Germline loops: CDR1 SGHAT, CDR2 FQDESV (reference sequence). The CDR3 totals 18 residues. CDR3 region: CASSLAGLAGGAADTQYF. The CDR3 DNA is TGTGCCAGCAGCTTAGCTGGACTAGCGGGAGGTGCCGCAGATACGCAGTATTTT. The entire variable domain, with the rest obtained from reference TRBV11-1 and TRBJ2-3, is as follows: EAEVAQSPRYKITEKSQAVAFWCDPISGHATLYWYRQILGQGPELLVQFQDESVVDDSQLPKDRFSAERLKGVDSTLKIQPAELGDSAMYLCASSLAGLAGGAADTQYFGPGTRLTVL.

This chain uses TRBV18 with TRBJ2-2, with D perhaps TRBD2 (6 bases). This CDR3 has 16 residues. V was clipped by 3 bases and J by 0 bases, with 11 bases between them. In germline, CDR1 is KGHSH, CDR2 LQKENI. CDR3 amino acids: CASSPIPGANTGELFF. CDR3 in DNA: TGTGCCAGCTCACCGATCCCGGGAGCGAACACCGGGGAGCTGTTTTTT.

The J gene is TRBJ2-5, the V gene TRBV12-3 or TRBV12-4; TRBD1 matches at 7 bases. The better agreement between TRBJ2-7 and the DNA end casts doubt on the J call. The CDR3 runs 14 residues. The CDR3 sequence is CASSPDRDSYEQYF. The CDR3 coding sequence is TGTGCCAGCAGTCCAGACAGGGACTCCTACGAGCAGTACTTC.

This clonotype appeared a few times. Being one base from a much bigger clone, this may be a read error. V is TRBV5-3 and J is TRBJ2-5; unclear D gene. TRBV5-3 is an ORF, with its function uncertain. The CDR3 extends over 16 amino acids. This chain's CDR3 is CASSLRLTQLVNEQYF. The CDR3 DNA reads as TGTGCCAGCAGCTTGCGACTCACCCAATTGGTTAATGAGCAGTACTTC.

The rearrangement uses TRBV7-3 and TRBJ2-4; D might be TRBD2 (6 bases). This CDR3 is built from 15 residues. Trimming left V 3 bases short and J 13 bases short, with 22 bases between. Germline-derived CDR1 and CDR2 are SGHTA and FQGTGA. The chain's CDR3 is CASSLLGGTYNEQYF. CDR3 nucleotide sequence: TGTGCCAGCAGCTTGTTGGGTGGGACTTACAATGAGCAGTACTTC.

By proportion, this clonotype is medium-sized. The CDR3 DNA reads TGTGCCAGCTCACCGGACAGGGCTAATGAAAAACTGTTTTTT. As protein: CASSPDRANEKLFF. This chain uses TRBV18 with TRBJ1-4; 8 bases are a match to TRBD1. This CDR3 has 14 amino acids. V was clipped by 3 bases and J by 3 bases; unmatched bases: 0. CDR1 KGHSH and CDR2 LQKENI come from the germline V gene.

The gene calls are TRBV7-3 and TRBJ1-1; TRBD1 might be the D (5 bases). V lost 3 bases and J 5 bases, leaving 10 bases between the germline ends. Germline CDR1 is SGHTA and CDR2 is FQGTGA. The CDR3 is 13 amino acids. This chain's CDR3 is CASSFGGGTEAFF. The DNA for the CDR3 is TGTGCCAGCAGCTTTGGGGGGGGGACTGAAGCTTTCTTT.

V is TRBV7-6 and J is TRBJ2-3; the D is unclear. Trimming cost V 0 bases and J 4 bases, with 8 bases left between them. Germline assignment: CDR1 SGHVS and CDR2 FNYEAQ. The length of the CDR3 is 14 residues. The CDR3 spells CASSLALTADTQYF. The CDR3 DNA is TGTGCCAGCAGCTTAGCGTTGACGGCAGATACGCAGTATTTT.

The chain carries TRBV7-2 and TRBJ2-1; unclear D gene. The CDR3 totals 11 residues. Deletions cut 1 base from V and 7 bases from J, with 2 bases between. The germline V gene encodes CDR1 SGHTA and CDR2 FQGNSA. The DNA for the CDR3 is TGTGCCAGCAGCTTAGTGAATGAGCAGTTCTTC. It specifies CASSLVNEQFF.

This clonotype counts as large. Germline and junction disagree at one end, which may indicate a read error. V is TRBV7-7 and J is TRBJ2-5, with 13 bases aligning to TRBD2. From germline, CDR1 is SSHAT and CDR2 FNYEAQ (reference sequence). The CDR3 runs 15 residues. CDR3 DNA: TGTGCTAGCAGCTTGGGACTAGCGGGAAGCGAGACCCAGTACTTC. Translated: CASSLGLAGSETQYF.

V and J are TRBV27 and TRBJ2-3; maybe TRBD1 (7 bases). The J call may be wrong; the DNA end is better matched by TRBJ2-1. CDR1 and CDR2 (germline): MNHEY, SMNVEV (reference sequence). This CDR3 region has 12 residues. CDR3 in amino acids: CASSRQGGEQFF. CDR3 coding DNA: TGTGCCAGCAGCCGACAGGGAGGTGAGCAGTTCTTC.

This clonotype was found a few times. The rearrangement uses TRBV7-6 and TRBJ2-1, with TRBD1 matching over 9 bases. CDR3 size: 15 residues. Germline-derived CDR1 and CDR2 are SGHVS and FNYEAQ. V lost 4 bases, J lost 3 bases, and 4 bases stayed unmatched. CDR3: CASSSGTGIYNEQFF. CDR3 nucleotides: TGTGCCAGCAGCTCTGGGACAGGGATCTACAATGAGCAGTTCTTC.

On this clonotype: Since the CDR3 does not end with the conserved phenylalanine or tryptophan, this likely comes from a read error. V usage is TRBV7-3 and J usage is TRBJ2-1; TRBD2 agrees at 13 bases. The J call may be wrong; the DNA end is better matched by TRBJ2-7. This CDR3 has 15 residues. CDR1 is SGHTA and CDR2 is FQGTGA in the germline V gene. The CDR3 region has the DNA TGTGCCAGCAGCCCAGGGACTAGCGGGATTTCCGAGCAGTACTTA. Translating gives CASSPGTSGISEQYL.

This clonotype has just a few counts. The V and J genes are TRBV7-9 and TRBJ2-5; 7 bases match TRBD2. The J call may not be correct, given that the DNA end is closer to TRBJ2-1. Germline CDR1 and CDR2: SEHNR and FQNEAQ (reference sequence). The CDR3 sequence is 14 residues long. The CDR3 loop is CASSLNGGTDEQFF. The CDR3 DNA follows: TGTGCCAGCAGCTTAAACGGGGGGACCGATGAGCAGTTCTTC.

In regard to this clonotype: A junction boundary mismatches the germline segment, possibly from a read error. The chain employs TRBV7-3 and TRBJ2-1, with D perhaps matching TRBD2 (5 bases). CDR3 length equals 15 residues. The germline gives CDR1 SGHTA, CDR2 FQGTGA. The CDR3 bases are TGTGCCAGCAGCTCAAGCAAGCCCCCGATCGGGAAGATGGTCTTC. It specifies CASSSSKPPIGKMVF. The variable domain in full, with the rest retrieved from reference TRBV7-3 and TRBJ2-1, is GAGVSQTPSNKVTEKGKYVELRCDPISGHTALYWYRQSLGQGPEFLIYFQGTGAADDSGLPNDRFFAVRPEGSVSTLKIQRTERGDSAVYLCASSSSKPPIGKMVFGPGTRLTVL.

This clonotype is hyperexpanded. The chain employs TRBV7-8 and TRBJ2-7, with a possible D match to TRBD1 (5 bases). The CDR3 length is 12 residues. V was cut by 6 bases and J by 2 bases, with 8 bases left in between. The germline gives CDR1 SGHVS, CDR2 FQNEAQ. CDR3 nucleotides: TGTGCCAGCAGAACAGGACCCTACGAGCAGTACTTC. This encodes CASRTGPYEQYF.

A few counts support this clonotype. The rearrangement links TRBV7-2 to TRBJ2-3, with TRBD2 identical over 8 bases. This CDR3 is 18 amino acids long. Germline trimming cut 1 base from V and 0 bases from J; bases unmatched to any gene: 9. Germline CDR1 reads SGHTA; CDR2 reads FQGNSA. The CDR3 bases are TGTGCCAGCAGCTTAGTCGGTAGCGGGGATACTAGCACAGATACGCAGTATTTT. Protein sequence: CASSLVGSGDTSTDTQYF.

In this sample, this clonotype turned up a few times. This chain joins TRBV7-2 and TRBJ2-1; TRBD2 matches at 12 bases. V lost 1 base and J lost 9; bases outside the gene matches: 7. The length of the CDR3 is 16 residues. Per germline, CDR1 SGHTA and CDR2 FQGNSA. CDR3 loop: CASSLVTSGRFAEQFF. The CDR3 DNA is TGTGCCAGCAGCTTAGTGACTAGCGGGAGATTCGCTGAGCAGTTCTTC. The complete variable domain, with remaining parts taken from reference TRBV7-2 and TRBJ2-1, reads GAGVSQSPSNKVTEKGKDVELRCDPISGHTALYWYRQSLGQGLEFLIYFQGNSAPDKSGLPSDRFSAERTGGSVSTLTIQRTQQEDSAVYLCASSLVTSGRFAEQFFGPGTRLTVL.

The gene calls are TRBV7-2 and TRBJ2-4; the match to TRBD2 covers 7 bases. The DNA end is a closer match to TRBJ2-7, so the J assignment may be wrong. Germline V gene lookup returns CDR1 SGHTA and CDR2 FQGNSA. The CDR3 totals 15 residues. CDR3 protein: CASSSPAGNSYEQYF. CDR3 DNA sequence: TGTGCCAGCAGCTCCCCAGCGGGAAACTCCTACGAGCAGTACTTC.

This clonotype occurred a few times. This chain joins TRBV7-8 and TRBJ2-1; TRBD1 aligns across 7 bases. The germline V gene encodes CDR1 SGHVS and CDR2 FQNEAQ. V was pared by 5 bases and J by 6 bases, with 13 bases of the junction left unmatched. This CDR3 is built from 16 residues. CDR3 protein: CASSAPGTVHLNEQFF. In DNA form, the CDR3 reads TGTGCCAGCAGCGCCCCCGGGACAGTCCACCTCAATGAGCAGTTCTTC.